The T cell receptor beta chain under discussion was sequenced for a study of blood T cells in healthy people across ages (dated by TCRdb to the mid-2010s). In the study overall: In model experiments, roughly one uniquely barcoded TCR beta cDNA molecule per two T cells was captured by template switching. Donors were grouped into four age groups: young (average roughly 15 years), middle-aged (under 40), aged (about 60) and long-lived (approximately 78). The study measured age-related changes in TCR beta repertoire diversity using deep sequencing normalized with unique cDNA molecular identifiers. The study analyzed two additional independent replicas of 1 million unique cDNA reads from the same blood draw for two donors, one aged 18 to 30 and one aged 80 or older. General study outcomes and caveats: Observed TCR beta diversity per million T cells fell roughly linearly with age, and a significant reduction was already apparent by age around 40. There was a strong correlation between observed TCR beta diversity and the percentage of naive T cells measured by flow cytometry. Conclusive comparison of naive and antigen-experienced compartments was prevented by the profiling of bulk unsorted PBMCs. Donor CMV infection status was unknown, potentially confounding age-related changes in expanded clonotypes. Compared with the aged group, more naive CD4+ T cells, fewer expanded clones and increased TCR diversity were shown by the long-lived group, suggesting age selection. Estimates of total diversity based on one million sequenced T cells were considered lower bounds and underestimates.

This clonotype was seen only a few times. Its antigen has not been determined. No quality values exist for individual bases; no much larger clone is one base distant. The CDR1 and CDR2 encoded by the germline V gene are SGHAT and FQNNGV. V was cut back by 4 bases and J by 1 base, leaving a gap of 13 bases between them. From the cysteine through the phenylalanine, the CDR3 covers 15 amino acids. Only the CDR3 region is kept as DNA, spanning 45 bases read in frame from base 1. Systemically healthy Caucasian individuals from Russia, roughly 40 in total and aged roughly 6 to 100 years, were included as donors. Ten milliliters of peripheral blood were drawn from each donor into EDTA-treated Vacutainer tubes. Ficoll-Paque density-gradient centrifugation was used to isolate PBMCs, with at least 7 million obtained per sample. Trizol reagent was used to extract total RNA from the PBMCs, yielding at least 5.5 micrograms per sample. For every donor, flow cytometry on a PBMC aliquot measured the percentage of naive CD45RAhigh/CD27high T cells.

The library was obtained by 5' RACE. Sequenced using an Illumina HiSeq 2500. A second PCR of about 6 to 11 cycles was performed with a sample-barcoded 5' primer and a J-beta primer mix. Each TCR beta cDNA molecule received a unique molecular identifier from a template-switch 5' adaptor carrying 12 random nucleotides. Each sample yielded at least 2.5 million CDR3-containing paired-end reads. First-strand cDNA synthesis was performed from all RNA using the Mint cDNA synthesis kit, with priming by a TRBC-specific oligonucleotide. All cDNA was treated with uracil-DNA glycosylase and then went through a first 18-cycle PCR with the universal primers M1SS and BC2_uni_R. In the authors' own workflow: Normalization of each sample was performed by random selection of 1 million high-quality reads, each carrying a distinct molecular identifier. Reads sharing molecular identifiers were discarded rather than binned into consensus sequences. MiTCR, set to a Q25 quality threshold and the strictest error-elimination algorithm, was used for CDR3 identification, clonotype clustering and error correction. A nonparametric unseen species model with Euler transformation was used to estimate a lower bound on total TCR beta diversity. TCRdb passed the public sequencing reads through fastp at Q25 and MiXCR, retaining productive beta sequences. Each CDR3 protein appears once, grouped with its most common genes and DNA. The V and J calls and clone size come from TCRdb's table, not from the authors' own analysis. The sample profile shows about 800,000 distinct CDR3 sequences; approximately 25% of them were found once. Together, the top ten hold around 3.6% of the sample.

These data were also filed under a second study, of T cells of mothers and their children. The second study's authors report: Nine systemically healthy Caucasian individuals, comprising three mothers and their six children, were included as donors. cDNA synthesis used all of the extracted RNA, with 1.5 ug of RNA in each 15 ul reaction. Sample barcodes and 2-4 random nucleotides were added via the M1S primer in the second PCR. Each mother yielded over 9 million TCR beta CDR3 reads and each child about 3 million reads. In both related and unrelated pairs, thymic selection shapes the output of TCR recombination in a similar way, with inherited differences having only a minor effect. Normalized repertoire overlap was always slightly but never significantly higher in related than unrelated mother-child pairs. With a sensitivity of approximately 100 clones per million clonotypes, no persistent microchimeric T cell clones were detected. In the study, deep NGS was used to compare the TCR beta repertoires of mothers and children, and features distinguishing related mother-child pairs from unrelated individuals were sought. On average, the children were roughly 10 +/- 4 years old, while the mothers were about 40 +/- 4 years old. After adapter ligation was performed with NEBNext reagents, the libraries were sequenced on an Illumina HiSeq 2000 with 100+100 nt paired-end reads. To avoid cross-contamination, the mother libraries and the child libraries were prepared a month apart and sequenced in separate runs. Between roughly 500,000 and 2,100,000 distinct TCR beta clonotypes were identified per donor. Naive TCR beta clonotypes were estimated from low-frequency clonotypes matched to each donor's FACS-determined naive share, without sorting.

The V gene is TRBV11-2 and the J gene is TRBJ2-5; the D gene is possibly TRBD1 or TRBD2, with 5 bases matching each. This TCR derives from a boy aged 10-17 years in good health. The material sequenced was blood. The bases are TGTGCCAGCAGCTGGGACCTGGTTGTCCAAGAGACCCAGTACTTC. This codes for CASSWDLVVQETQYF.